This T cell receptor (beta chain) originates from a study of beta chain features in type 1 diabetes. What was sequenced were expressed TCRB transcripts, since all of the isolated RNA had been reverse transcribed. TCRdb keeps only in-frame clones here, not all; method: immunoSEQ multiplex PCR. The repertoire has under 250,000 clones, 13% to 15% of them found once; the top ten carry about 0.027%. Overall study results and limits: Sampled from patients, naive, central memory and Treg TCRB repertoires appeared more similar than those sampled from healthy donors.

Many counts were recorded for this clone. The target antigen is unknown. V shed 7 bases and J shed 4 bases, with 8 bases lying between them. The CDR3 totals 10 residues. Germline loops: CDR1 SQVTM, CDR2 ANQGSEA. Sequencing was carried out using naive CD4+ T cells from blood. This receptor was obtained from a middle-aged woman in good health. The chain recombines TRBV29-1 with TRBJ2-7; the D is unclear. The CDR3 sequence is CSAVLYEQYF. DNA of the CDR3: TGCAGCGCAGTCTTGTACGAGCAGTACTTC.